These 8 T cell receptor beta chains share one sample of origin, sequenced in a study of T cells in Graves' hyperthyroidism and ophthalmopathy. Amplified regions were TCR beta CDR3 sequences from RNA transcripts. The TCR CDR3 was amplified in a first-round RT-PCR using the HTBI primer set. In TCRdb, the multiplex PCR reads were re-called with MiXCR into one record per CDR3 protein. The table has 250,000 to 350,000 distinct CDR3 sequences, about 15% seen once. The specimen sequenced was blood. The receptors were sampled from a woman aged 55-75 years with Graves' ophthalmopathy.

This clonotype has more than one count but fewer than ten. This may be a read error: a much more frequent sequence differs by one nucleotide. This CDR3 is CASGLGSLGLNTEAFF. The CDR3 DNA reads as TGTGCCAGCGGCTTAGGTAGCCTGGGGCTGAACACTGAAGCTTTCTTT. The chain recombines TRBV11-2 with TRBJ1-1, with D possibly being TRBD1 (5 bases). CDR3 length: 16 amino acids. Germline-derived CDR1 and CDR2 are SGHAT and FQNNGV.

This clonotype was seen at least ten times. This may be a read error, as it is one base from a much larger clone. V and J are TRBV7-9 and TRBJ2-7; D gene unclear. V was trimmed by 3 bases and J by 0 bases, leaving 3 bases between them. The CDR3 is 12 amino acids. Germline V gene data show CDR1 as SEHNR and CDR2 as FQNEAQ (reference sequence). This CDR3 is CASSFSSYEQYF. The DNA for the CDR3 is TGTGCCAGCAGCTTTAGCTCCTACGAGCAGTACTTC.

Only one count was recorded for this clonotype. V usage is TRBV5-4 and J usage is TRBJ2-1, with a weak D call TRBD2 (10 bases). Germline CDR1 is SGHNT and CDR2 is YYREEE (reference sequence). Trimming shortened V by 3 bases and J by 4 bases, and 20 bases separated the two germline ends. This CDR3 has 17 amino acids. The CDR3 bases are TGTGCCAGCAGCTCCTCAGCGGGGGGGACAGGGTACAATGAGCAGTTCTTC. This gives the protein CASSSSAGGTGYNEQFF.

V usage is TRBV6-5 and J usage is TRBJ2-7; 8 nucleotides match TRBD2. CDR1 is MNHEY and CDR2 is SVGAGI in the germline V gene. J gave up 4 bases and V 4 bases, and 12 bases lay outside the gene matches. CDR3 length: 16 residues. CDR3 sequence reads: CASSLQGLGAQYEQYF. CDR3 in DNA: TGTGCCAGCAGTTTACAGGGACTAGGGGCTCAGTACGAGCAGTACTTC.

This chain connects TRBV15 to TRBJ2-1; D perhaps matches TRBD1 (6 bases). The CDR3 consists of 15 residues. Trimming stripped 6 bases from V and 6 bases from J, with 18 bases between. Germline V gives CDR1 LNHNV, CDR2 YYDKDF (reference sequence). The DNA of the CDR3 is TGTGCCACCAGTCCCCAGGGGTCAATCGGCAATGAGCAGTTCTTC. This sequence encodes CATSPQGSIGNEQFF. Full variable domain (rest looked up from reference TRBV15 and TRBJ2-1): DAMVIQNPRYQVTQFGKPVTLSCSQTLNHNVMYWYQQKSSQAPKLLFHYYDKDFNNEADTPDNFQSRRPNTSFCFLDIRSPGLGDTAMYLCATSPQGSIGNEQFFGPGTRLTVL.

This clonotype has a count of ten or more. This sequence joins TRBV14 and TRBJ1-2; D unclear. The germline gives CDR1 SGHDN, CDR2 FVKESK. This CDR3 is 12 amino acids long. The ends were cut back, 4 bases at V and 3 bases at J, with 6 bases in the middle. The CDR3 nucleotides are TGTGCCAGCAGCCCGGGTCACTATGGCTACACCTTC. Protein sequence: CASSPGHYGYTF. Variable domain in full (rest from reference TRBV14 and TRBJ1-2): EAGVTQFPSHSVIEKGQTVTLRCDPISGHDNLYWYRRVMGKEIKFLLHFVKESKQDESGMPNNRFLAERTGGTYSTLKVQPAELEDSGVYFCASSPGHYGYTFGSGTRLTVV.

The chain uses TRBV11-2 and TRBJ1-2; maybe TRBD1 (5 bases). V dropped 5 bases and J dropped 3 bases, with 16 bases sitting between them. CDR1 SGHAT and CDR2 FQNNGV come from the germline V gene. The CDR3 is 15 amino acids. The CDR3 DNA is TGTGCCAGCAGCCCAGGGTTCCAACAACACTATGGCTACACCTTC. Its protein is CASSPGFQQHYGYTF.

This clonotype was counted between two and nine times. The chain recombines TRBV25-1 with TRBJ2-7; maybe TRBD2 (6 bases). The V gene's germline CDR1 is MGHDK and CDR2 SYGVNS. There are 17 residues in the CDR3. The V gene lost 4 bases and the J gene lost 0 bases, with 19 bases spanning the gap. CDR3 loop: CASSGAPGLTSSYEQYF. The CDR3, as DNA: TGTGCCAGCAGTGGAGCACCCGGACTAACCAGCTCCTACGAGCAGTACTTC.